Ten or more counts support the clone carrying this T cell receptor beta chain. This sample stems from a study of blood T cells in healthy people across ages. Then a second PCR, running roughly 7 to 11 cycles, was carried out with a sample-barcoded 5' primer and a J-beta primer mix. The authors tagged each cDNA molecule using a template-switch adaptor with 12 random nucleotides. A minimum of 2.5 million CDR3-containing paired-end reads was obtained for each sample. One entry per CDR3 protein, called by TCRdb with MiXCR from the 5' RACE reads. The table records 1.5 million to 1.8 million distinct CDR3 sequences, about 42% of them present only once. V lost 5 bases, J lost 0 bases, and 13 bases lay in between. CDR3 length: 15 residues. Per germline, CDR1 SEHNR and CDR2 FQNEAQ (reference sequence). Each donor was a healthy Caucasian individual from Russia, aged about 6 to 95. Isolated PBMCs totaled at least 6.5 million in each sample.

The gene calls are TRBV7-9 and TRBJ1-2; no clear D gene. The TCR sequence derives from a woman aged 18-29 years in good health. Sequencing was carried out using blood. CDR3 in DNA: TGTGCCAGCAGCCCGCAGAGTACTGCTAACTATGGCTACACCTTC. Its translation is CASSPQSTANYGYTF.